The rows below give T cell receptor beta chains drawn from one sample of a study of OX40 agonist ivuxolimab in advanced cancers. The data were produced by immunoSEQ multiplex PCR, yet TCRdb's version contains in-frame clones alone and is incomplete. The sample includes approximately 84,000 clones, roughly 82% of them seen just once. The sequencing here drew on CD4+ or CD8+ T cells sorted from blood, taken in a trial of the OX40 agonist ivuxolimab. These receptors were taken from an adult with an advanced solid tumor such as melanoma, head and neck, liver or kidney cancer. The CDR3 runs from the conserved cysteine through the conserved F or W. A D gene is named only where the DNA matches it firmly. Clone size is stated in some rows and not others, as once, few, many or a class when expanded.

D: NA
V: TRBV7-6
J: TRBJ2-7
size: NA
length: 11
DNA: TGTGCCAGCAGCAACCGGGACGAGCAGTACTTC
CDR3: CASSNRDEQYF

D: NA
V: TRBV10-3
J: TRBJ1-1
size: NA
length: 13
DNA: TGTGCCATCAACCAGGGGTTGGGCACTGAAGCTTTCTTT
CDR3: CAINQGLGTEAFF

D: TRBD1
V: TRBV6-6
J: TRBJ2-7
size: NA
length: 12
DNA: TGTGCCAGCAGCAGGGGGACCTACGAGCAGTACTTC
CDR3: CASSRGTYEQYF

D: TRBD1
V: TRBV18
J: TRBJ2-7
size: NA
length: 17
DNA: TGTGCCAGCTCACCCGGACAGGGGGCCGCAAACCCCTACGAGCAGTACTTC
CDR3: CASSPGQGAANPYEQYF

D: TRBD2
V: TRBV5-4
J: TRBJ2-3
size: NA
length: 13
DNA: TGTGCCAGCAGCTACACTAGCGGGGTTGTGCAGTATTTT
CDR3: CASSYTSGVVQYF

D: TRBD2
V: TRBV4-2
J: TRBJ2-5
size: once
length: 14
DNA: TGTGCCAGCAGCTTCAGCGGGGACGGGGAGACCCAGTACTTC
CDR3: CASSFSGDGETQYF

D: TRBD1
V: TRBV6-6
J: TRBJ2-1
size: once
length: 14
DNA: TGTGCCAGCAGTTACCCGGGACAGGGGAATGAGCAGTTCTTC
CDR3: CASSYPGQGNEQFF

D: TRBD1
V: TRBV10-3
J: TRBJ1-1
size: NA
length: 15
DNA: TGTGCCATCAGCGGACAGGGTCTAACGAACACTGAAGCTTTCTTT
CDR3: CAISGQGLTNTEAFF

D: TRBD2
V: TRBV5-1
J: TRBJ2-3
size: NA
length: 16
DNA: TGCGCCAGCAGTGGGGGTAGCGGGGGAGCGACAGATACGCAGTATTTT
CDR3: CASSGGSGGATDTQYF

D: TRBD1
V: TRBV5-1
J: TRBJ2-2
size: NA
length: 14
DNA: TGCGCCAGCAGCCCGACAGGGCGCGCCGGGGAGCTGTTTTTT
CDR3: CASSPTGRAGELFF

D: NA
V: TRBV28
J: TRBJ1-2
size: NA
length: 14
DNA: TGTGCCAGCAGTCCCCTACGAGTAGGCTATGGCTACACCTTC
CDR3: CASSPLRVGYGYTF

D: NA
V: TRBV4-3
J: TRBJ2-6
size: NA
length: 15
DNA: TGCGCCAGCAGCCAAGAAGAGGCTGGGGCCAACGTCCTGACTTTC
CDR3: CASSQEEAGANVLTF

D: NA
V: TRBV28
J: TRBJ1-5
size: NA
length: 15
DNA: TGTGCCAGCTGGGGCAGGGGTTATAGCAATCAGCCCCAGCATTTT
CDR3: CASWGRGYSNQPQHF

D: TRBD1
V: TRBV2
J: TRBJ2-7
size: once
length: 15
DNA: TGTGCCAGCAGTAAACAGGGGGATGTGGGATACGAGCAGTACTTC
CDR3: CASSKQGDVGYEQYF

D: TRBD1
V: TRBV30
J: TRBJ2-2
size: NA
length: 15
DNA: TGTGCCTGGAGACGAAGGGACAGGGTGAGCGGGGAGCTGTTTTTT
CDR3: CAWRRRDRVSGELFF

D: TRBD2
V: TRBV4-2
J: TRBJ2-1
size: NA
length: 18
DNA: TGTGCCAGCAGCCAACCAGCGGGGGGCCGAAGCTCCTACAATGAGCAGTTCTTC
CDR3: CASSQPAGGRSSYNEQFF

D: NA
V: TRBV5-5
J: TRBJ2-3
size: NA
length: 13
DNA: TGTGCCAGCAGCTCGCAGGGCGCAGATACGCAGTATTTT
CDR3: CASSSQGADTQYF

D: NA
V: TRBV10-3
J: TRBJ1-1
size: once
length: 13
DNA: TGTGCCATCAGTGATCCCCTTGCCAAGGAGGCTTTCTTT
CDR3: CAISDPLAKEAFF

D: NA
V: TRBV6-6
J: TRBJ1-2
size: NA
length: 13
DNA: TGTGCCAGCAGTTACGGGGGGGCTGATGGCTACACCTTC
CDR3: CASSYGGADGYTF

D: TRBD1
V: TRBV7-2
J: TRBJ1-4
size: NA
length: 14
DNA: TGTGCCAGCAGGCCAGGGGGCGGTTTGGAAAAACTGTTTTTT
CDR3: CASRPGGGLEKLFF

D: NA
V: TRBV5-1
J: TRBJ2-2
size: once
length: 16
DNA: TGCGCCAGCAGCTTGGGCGTAGGGTTTTCGGCCGGGGAGCTGTTTTTT
CDR3: CASSLGVGFSAGELFF

D: NA
V: TRBV7-2
J: TRBJ2-3
size: NA
length: 14
DNA: TGTGCCAGCAGCCTTAGACAGGGAGGAGATACGCAGTATTTT
CDR3: CASSLRQGGDTQYF

D: NA
V: TRBV5-5
J: TRBJ1-1
size: NA
length: 13
DNA: TGTGCCAGCAGCTTGGTGGATGACACTGAAGCTTTCTTT
CDR3: CASSLVDDTEAFF

D: NA
V: TRBV9
J: TRBJ2-6
size: NA
length: 15
DNA: TGTGCCAGCAGCGTAGTGGGGGTCGGGGCCAACGTCCTGACTTTC
CDR3: CASSVVGVGANVLTF

D: NA
V: TRBV4-3
J: TRBJ1-3
size: once
length: 18
DNA: TGCGCCAGCAGCCAAGAGGCAGGACAACATCCCTCTGGAAACACCATATATTTT
CDR3: CASSQEAGQHPSGNTIYF

D: TRBD1
V: TRBV7-2
J: TRBJ1-2
size: NA
length: 14
DNA: TGTGCCAGCAGAACCACACAGGGGCCCCATGGCTACACCTTC
CDR3: CASRTTQGPHGYTF

D: NA
V: TRBV5-1
J: TRBJ2-2
size: NA
length: 15
DNA: TGCGCCAGCAGCTTGTTAGCAGCGAACACCGGGGAGCTGTTTTTT
CDR3: CASSLLAANTGELFF